This entry lists 21 T cell receptor beta chains sequenced from one sample in a study of radiation and T cells in renal cell carcinoma. Time point of the sample: blood 2 weeks post-SBRT. Specified treatment: 15 Gy SBRT to primary tumor, nephrectomy 4 weeks later. TCRdb's table, derived via immunoSEQ multiplex PCR, lists solely in-frame clones and lacks some. The sample has tens of thousands of clones; 80% to 90% are singletons. Sequences were derived from blood, sampled from a patient whose treatment included radiotherapy and nephrectomy. The source is a woman aged 45-65 years with renal cell carcinoma.

The chain combines TRBV6-5 with TRBJ1-5, with 10 bases identical to TRBD1. The germline V gene encodes CDR1 MNHEY and CDR2 SVGAGI. V dropped 4 bases and J dropped 6; count of bases not matched to a gene: 6. The CDR3 totals 15 residues. Here the CDR3 DNA reads TGTGCCAGCAGTTTGACAGGGGGCGGTATTCAGCCCCAGCATTTT. Residues: CASSLTGGGIQPQHF.

The chain uses TRBV28 and TRBJ1-2; no definite D call. This CDR3 spans 13 amino acids. V was shortened by 6 bases and J by 2 bases, with 10 bases between the two germline ends. Germline CDR1 is MDHEN and CDR2 is SYDVKM. CDR3 region: CASRLQVNYGYTF. The DNA for the CDR3 is TGTGCCAGCAGGCTCCAGGTGAACTATGGCTACACCTTC.

The chain combines TRBV11-2 with TRBJ1-4; D gene unclear. Trimming cost V 2 bases and J 5 bases, with 6 bases left between them. Germline V CDR1 and CDR2: SGHAT, FQNNGV. The CDR3 is 13 amino acids. The CDR3 coding sequence is TGTGCCAGCAGCTTACACGGGAATGAAAAACTGTTTTTT. As protein: CASSLHGNEKLFF. Supplemented by reference TRBV11-2 and TRBJ1-4, the full variable domain reads EAGVAQSPRYKIIEKRQSVAFWCNPISGHATLYWYQQILGQGPKLLIQFQNNGVVDDSQLPKDRFSAERLKGVDSTLKIQPAKLEDSAVYLCASSLHGNEKLFFGSGTQLSVL.

The chain employs TRBV6-5 and TRBJ2-6; D is uncertain. The V and J ends lost 3 bases and 0 bases respectively, with 9 bases between them. Germline CDR1 reads MNHEY; CDR2 reads SVGAGI. The CDR3 covers 16 residues. The CDR3 coding sequence is TGTGCCAGCAGTTATAGGGCCGTCTCTGGGGCCAACGTCCTGACTTTC. This sequence encodes CASSYRAVSGANVLTF.

The rearrangement joins TRBV5-1 to TRBJ2-4, with D possibly matching TRBD2 (6 bases). Germline CDR1 SGHRS, CDR2 YFSETQ. The CDR3 contains 17 residues. V was trimmed by 0 bases and J by 0 bases, leaving 13 bases between them. CDR3 sequence: CASSLESAGLAKNIQYF. CDR3 bases: TGCGCCAGCAGCTTGGAATCAGCGGGCTTAGCCAAAAACATTCAGTACTTC. The entire variable domain, with the rest obtained from reference TRBV5-1 and TRBJ2-4, is as follows: KAGVTQTPRYLIKTRGQQVTLSCSPISGHRSVSWYQQTPGQGLQFLFEYFSETQRNKGNFPGRFSGRQFSNSRSEMNVSTLELGDSALYLCASSLESAGLAKNIQYFGAGTRLSVL.

The rearrangement joins TRBV28 to TRBJ2-7; D possibly matches TRBD1 or TRBD2 (5 bases each). In germline, CDR1 is MDHEN, CDR2 SYDVKM. This CDR3 contains 15 residues. With 5 bases removed from V and 1 base from J, the gap between germline ends came to 15 bases. Here the CDR3 reads CASSRDGRVSYEQYF. DNA of the CDR3: TGTGCCAGCAGTCGGGACGGGCGGGTATCCTACGAGCAGTACTTC.

The chain couples TRBV27 to TRBJ2-7, with 11 positions matching TRBD2. The CDR3 runs to 14 residues. Per germline, CDR1 MNHEY and CDR2 SMNVEV (reference sequence). V lost 6 bases and J lost 6; bases outside the gene matches: 7. The CDR3 loop reads CASSRSGRAIEQYF. In DNA, the CDR3 is TGTGCCAGCAGCCGTAGCGGGAGGGCAATCGAGCAGTACTTC.

This clone occurred a few times. V is TRBV6-1 and J is TRBJ1-5; a weak D match, TRBD1 (5 bases). V lost 4 bases to trimming and J lost 0 bases, with 16 bases between them. CDR1 MNHNS and CDR2 SASEGT come from the germline V gene. The CDR3 has 17 residues. For the CDR3, the DNA is TGTGCCAGCAGTGTTCTGGCAGGGAGGAATAGCAATCAGCCCCAGCATTTT. Its protein is CASSVLAGRNSNQPQHF.

This clone appeared once. V is TRBV2 and J is TRBJ2-7; 10 nucleotides line up with TRBD2. The CDR3 spans 15 residues. The trim removed 8 bases at V and 2 bases at J, leaving 9 bases unmatched. The germline V gene encodes CDR1 SNHLY and CDR2 FYNNEI. The CDR3 is CASSGTSARPYEQYF. The CDR3 nucleotides are TGTGCCAGCTCCGGGACTAGCGCGAGGCCCTACGAGCAGTACTTC.

The rearrangement links TRBV5-1 to TRBJ2-7; 7 positions agree with TRBD1. J was trimmed by 5 bases and V by 4 bases; bases with no gene match: 9. CDR3 size: 14 residues. Germline V gives CDR1 SGHRS, CDR2 YFSETQ. The CDR3: CASSQPTGSHEQYF. Written as DNA, the CDR3 is TGCGCCAGCAGCCAACCGACAGGGTCCCACGAGCAGTACTTC.

This rearrangement joins TRBV4-1 to TRBJ2-5, with 7 bases that match TRBD2. J lost 4 bases, V lost 4 bases, and 9 bases had no gene match. Germline loops: CDR1 MGHRA, CDR2 YSYEKL. The CDR3 runs 15 residues. The CDR3 nucleotides are TGCGCCAGCAGCCGGGAGGGACCCCCGACAGAGACCCAGTACTTC. It yields the protein CASSREGPPTETQYF.

The CDR3 loop is CASSSVLHEQFF. CDR3 DNA sequence: TGTGCCAGCAGCTCGGTTCTACATGAGCAGTTCTTC. This chain links TRBV9 with TRBJ2-1; D is undetermined. There are 12 residues in the CDR3. From germline, CDR1 is SGDLS and CDR2 YYNGEE. V was pared by 4 bases and J by 8 bases, with 10 bases between. Together with reference TRBV9 and TRBJ2-1, the CDR3 gives the full variable domain: DSGVTQTPKHLITATGQRVTLRCSPRSGDLSVYWYQQSLDQGLQFLIQYYNGEERAKGNILERFSAQQFPDLHSELNLSSLELGDSALYFCASSSVLHEQFFGPGTRLTVL.

This clone came up a few times. The chain recombines TRBV7-9 with TRBJ1-2; D is undetermined. CDR1 and CDR2 (germline): SEHNR, FQNEAQ (reference sequence). CDR3 length: 13 amino acids. V dropped 1 base and J dropped 6 bases, with 9 bases sitting between them. DNA of the CDR3: TGTGCCAGCAGCTTAGACGGGCTCGATGGCTACACCTTC. Its protein is CASSLDGLDGYTF.

The CDR3 DNA reads as TGTGCCAGCAGCTGGTTGGTGGCGGGCGTTAATGAGCAGTTCTTC. This sequence encodes CASSWLVAGVNEQFF. The V and J genes are TRBV7-2 and TRBJ2-1; weak D call: TRBD2 (5 bases). Germline CDR1 is SGHTA and CDR2 is FQGNSA. This CDR3 has 15 amino acids. V was cut by 4 bases and J by 7 bases, with 17 bases left in between.

CDR3 nucleotides: TGCGCCAGCAGTGCAACCCTAAACACCGGGGAGCTGTTTTTT. It specifies CASSATLNTGELFF. This rearrangement joins TRBV10-1 to TRBJ2-2; no firm D call. V shed 4 bases and J shed 2 bases, with 8 bases lying between them. This CDR3 comprises 14 residues. Germline V gives CDR1 WNHNN, CDR2 SYGVQD (reference sequence).

The V call is TRBV5-4, the J call TRBJ2-7; TRBD1 aligns across 10 bases. The germline V gene has CDR1 SGHNT and CDR2 YYREEE (reference sequence). There are 15 residues in the CDR3. The J segment lost 2 bases and the V segment lost 5 bases, leaving 7 bases of the junction unmatched. The chain's CDR3 is CASSPTGQGTYEQYF. The DNA for the CDR3 is TGTGCCAGCAGTCCGACGGGACAGGGGACCTACGAGCAGTACTTC.

V and J are TRBV5-5 and TRBJ1-1; D is unresolved. CDR1 is SGHKS and CDR2 is YYEKEE in the germline V gene (reference sequence). The CDR3 runs to 14 residues. The germline V and J ends were trimmed by 4 bases and 4 bases, with 14 bases remaining between them. The CDR3 is CASSQEGTATEAFF. The CDR3, as DNA: TGTGCCAGCAGCCAGGAGGGCACAGCCACTGAAGCTTTCTTT.

This chain links TRBV19 with TRBJ1-4; 7 positions match TRBD1. Trimming cost V 4 bases and J 7 bases; bases outside gene matches: 9. The CDR3 has 15 amino acids. Germline V gene sequence: CDR1 LNHDA, CDR2 SQIVND (reference sequence). CDR3 amino acids: CASSTGGGIAEKLFF. The CDR3 DNA reads TGTGCCAGTAGTACCGGAGGGGGCATTGCTGAAAAACTGTTTTTT.

The chain recombines TRBV2 with TRBJ2-7; D not certain. Trimming took 5 bases from V and 4 from J, leaving 12 bases between them. The CDR3 runs to 13 residues. Germline V gene lookup returns CDR1 SNHLY and CDR2 FYNNEI. CDR3 sequence (DNA): TGTGCCAGCAGTCCCTCACCCCCTTACGAGCAGTACTTC. It specifies CASSPSPPYEQYF.

The rearrangement links TRBV19 to TRBJ2-7, with D possibly TRBD2 on 5 matching bases. The CDR3 totals 12 residues. From germline, CDR1 is LNHDA and CDR2 SQIVND (reference sequence). V dropped 6 bases and J dropped 2 bases, with 8 bases sitting between them. The CDR3 DNA reads as TGTGCCAGTAGGGGAGAACCCTACGAGCAGTACTTC. Translation: CASRGEPYEQYF. Full variable domain (outside the CDR3, taken from reference TRBV19 and TRBJ2-7): DGGITQSPKYLFRKEGQNVTLSCEQNLNHDAMYWYRQDPGQGLRLIYYSQIVNDFQKGDIAEGYSVSREKKESFPLTVTSAQKNPTAFYLCASRGEPYEQYFGPGTRLTVT.

The V gene is TRBV4-3, the J gene TRBJ2-4, with 12 positions matching TRBD1. There are 15 residues in the CDR3. Losses at the gene ends were 4 bases for V and 7 bases for J; bases not matched to a gene: 5. CDR1 and CDR2 (germline): LGHNA, YSLEER. CDR3 nucleotide sequence: TGCGCCAGCAGCCCGGGACAGGGGGCGATTAACATTCAGTACTTC. Residues: CASSPGQGAINIQYF.